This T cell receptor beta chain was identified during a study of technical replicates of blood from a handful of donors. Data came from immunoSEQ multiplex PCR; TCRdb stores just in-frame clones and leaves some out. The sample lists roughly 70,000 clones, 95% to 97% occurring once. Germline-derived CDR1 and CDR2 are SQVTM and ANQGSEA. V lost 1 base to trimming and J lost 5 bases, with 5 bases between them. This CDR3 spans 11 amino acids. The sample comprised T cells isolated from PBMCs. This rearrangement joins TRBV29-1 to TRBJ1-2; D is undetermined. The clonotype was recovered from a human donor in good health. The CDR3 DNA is TGCAGCGTTGAAGGCGAATATGGCTACACCTTC. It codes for CSVEGEYGYTF.